The entry below describes one T cell receptor beta chain. The data were obtained in a study of control samples from healthy donors and cancer patients. CDR1 LGHDT and CDR2 YNNKEL come from the germline V gene (reference sequence). Trimming took off 3 bases at V and 5 bases at J, with 13 bases between the two ends. The CDR3 runs 15 residues. Sequenced by immunoSEQ multiplex PCR; TCRdb stores in-frame clones only, minus some. The sample yields about 160,000 clones, approximately 90% seen once. This TCR was recovered from a woman aged 30 to 39 in good health. Sequencing input: blood. The V call is TRBV3-1 (or the pseudogene TRBV3-2), the J call TRBJ2-2; TRBD1 might be the D (6 bases). The CDR3 bases are TGTGCCAGCAGCCACCCGTTTAGGGGGACCGGGGAGCTGTTTTTT. This codes for CASSHPFRGTGELFF.